This T cell receptor beta chain derives from a study of cytomegalovirus exposure and HLA in healthy donors. Amplification used 60 Vbeta primers and 13 Jbeta primers. Profiled with immunoSEQ multiplex PCR; TCRdb holds only in-frame clones, not every one. The sample totals around 210,000 clones. Trimming removed 3 bases from V and 0 bases from J; junction bases left unmatched: 5. Looked up from germline, CDR1 is SGDLS and CDR2 is YYNGEE. This CDR3 region has 15 residues. The J gene is TRBJ2-5, the V gene TRBV9, with 7 bases that match TRBD1. This TCR was recovered from a girl aged 2 to 10 in good health and CMV-seropositive. Sequences were obtained from PBMCs. This chain's CDR3 is CASSAMTGNQETQYF. The CDR3 DNA sequence: TGTGCCAGCAGCGCTATGACAGGGAACCAAGAGACCCAGTACTTC.